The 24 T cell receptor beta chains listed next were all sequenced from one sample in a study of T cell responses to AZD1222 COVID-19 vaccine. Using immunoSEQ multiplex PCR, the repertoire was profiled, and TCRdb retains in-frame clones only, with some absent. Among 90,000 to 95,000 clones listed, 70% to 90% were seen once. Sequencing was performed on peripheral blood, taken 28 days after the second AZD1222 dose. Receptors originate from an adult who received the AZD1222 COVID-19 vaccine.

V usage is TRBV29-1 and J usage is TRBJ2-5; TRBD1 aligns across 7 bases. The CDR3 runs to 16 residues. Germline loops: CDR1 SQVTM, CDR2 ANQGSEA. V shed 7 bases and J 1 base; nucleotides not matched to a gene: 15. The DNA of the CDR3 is TGCAGCGCGCTCGATGGGAGCCGGGACAGCCAAGAGACCCAGTACTTC. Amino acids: CSALDGSRDSQETQYF.

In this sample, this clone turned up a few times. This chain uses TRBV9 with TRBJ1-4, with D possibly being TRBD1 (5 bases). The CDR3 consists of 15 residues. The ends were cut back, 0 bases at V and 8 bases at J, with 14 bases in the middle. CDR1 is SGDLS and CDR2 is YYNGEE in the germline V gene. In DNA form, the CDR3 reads TGTGCCAGCAGCGTAGGGTTTAGGGGCAGCGAAAAACTGTTTTTT. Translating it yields CASSVGFRGSEKLFF.

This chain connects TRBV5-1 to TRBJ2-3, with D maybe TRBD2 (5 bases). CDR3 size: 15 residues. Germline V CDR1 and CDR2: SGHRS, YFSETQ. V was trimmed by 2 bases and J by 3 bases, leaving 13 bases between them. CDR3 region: CASSFGRGGTDTQYF. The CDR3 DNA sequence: TGCGCCAGCAGCTTCGGCCGGGGTGGGACAGATACGCAGTATTTT.

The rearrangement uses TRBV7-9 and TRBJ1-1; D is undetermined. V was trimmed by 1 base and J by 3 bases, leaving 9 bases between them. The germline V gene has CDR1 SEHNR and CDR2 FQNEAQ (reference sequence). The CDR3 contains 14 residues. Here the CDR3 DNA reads TGTGCCAGCAGCTTAGGTCGGGGTGACACTGAAGCTTTCTTT. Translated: CASSLGRGDTEAFF.

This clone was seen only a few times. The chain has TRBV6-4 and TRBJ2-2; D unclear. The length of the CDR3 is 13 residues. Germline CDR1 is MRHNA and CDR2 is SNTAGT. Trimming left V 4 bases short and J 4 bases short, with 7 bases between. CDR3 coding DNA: TGTGCCAGCAGTGTTTCTAGCACCGGGGAGCTGTTTTTT. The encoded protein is CASSVSSTGELFF.

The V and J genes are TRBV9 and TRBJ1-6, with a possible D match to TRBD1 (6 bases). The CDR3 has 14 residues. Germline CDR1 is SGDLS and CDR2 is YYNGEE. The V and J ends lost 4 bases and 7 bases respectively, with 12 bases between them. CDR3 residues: CASSQQGQNSPLHF. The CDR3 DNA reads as TGTGCCAGCAGCCAACAGGGTCAGAATTCACCCCTCCACTTT.

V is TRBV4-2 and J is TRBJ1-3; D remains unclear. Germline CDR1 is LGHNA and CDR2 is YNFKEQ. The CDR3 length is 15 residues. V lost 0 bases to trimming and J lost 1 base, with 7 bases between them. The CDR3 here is CASSQDVPSGNTIYF. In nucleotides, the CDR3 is TGTGCCAGCAGCCAAGATGTACCTTCTGGAAACACCATATATTTT.

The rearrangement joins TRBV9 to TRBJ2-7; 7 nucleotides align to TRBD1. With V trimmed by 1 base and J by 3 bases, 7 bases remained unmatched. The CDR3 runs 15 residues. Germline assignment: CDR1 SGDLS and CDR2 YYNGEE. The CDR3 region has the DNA TGTGCCAGCAGCGTACAGGGGGACGGAGGCTACGAGCAGTACTTC. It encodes CASSVQGDGGYEQYF.

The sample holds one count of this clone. The CDR3: CATSRDTNEKLFF. In nucleotides, the CDR3 is TGTGCCACCAGCAGAGATACCAATGAAAAACTGTTTTTT. V is TRBV15 and J is TRBJ1-4; D gene ambiguous. The CDR3 sequence is 13 residues long. Germline lookup yields CDR1 LNHNV and CDR2 YYDKDF (reference sequence). V lost 0 bases, J lost 5 bases, and 4 bases lay in between.

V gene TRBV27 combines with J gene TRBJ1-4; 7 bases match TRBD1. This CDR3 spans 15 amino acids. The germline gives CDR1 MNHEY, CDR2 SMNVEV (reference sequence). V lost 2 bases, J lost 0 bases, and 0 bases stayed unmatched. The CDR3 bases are TGTGCCAGCAGTTTACAGGGGGCAACTAATGAAAAACTGTTTTTT. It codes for CASSLQGATNEKLFF.

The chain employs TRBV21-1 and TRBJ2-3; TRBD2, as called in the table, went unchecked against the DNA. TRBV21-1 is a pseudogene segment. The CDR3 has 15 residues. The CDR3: CASSKSEGDTDTQYF. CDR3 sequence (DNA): TGTGCCAGCAGCAAATCGGAGGGAGACACAGATACGCAGTATTTT.

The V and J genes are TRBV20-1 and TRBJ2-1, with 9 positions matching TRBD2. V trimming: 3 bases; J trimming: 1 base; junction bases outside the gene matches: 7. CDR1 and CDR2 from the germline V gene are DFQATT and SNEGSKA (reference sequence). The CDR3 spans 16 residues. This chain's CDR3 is CSASSLAGYSYNEQFF. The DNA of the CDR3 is TGCAGTGCTAGTAGTCTAGCGGGGTATTCCTACAATGAGCAGTTCTTC.

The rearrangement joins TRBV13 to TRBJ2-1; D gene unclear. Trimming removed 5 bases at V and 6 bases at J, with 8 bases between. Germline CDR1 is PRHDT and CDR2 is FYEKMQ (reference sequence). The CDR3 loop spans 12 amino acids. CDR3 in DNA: TGTGCCAGCAGCCCTTTGGTCAATGAGCAGTTCTTC. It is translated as CASSPLVNEQFF. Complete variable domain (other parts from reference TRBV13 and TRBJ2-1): AAGVIQSPRHLIKEKRETATLKCYPIPRHDTVYWYQQGPGQDPQFLISFYEKMQSDKGSIPDRFSAQQFSDYHSELNMSSLELGDSALYFCASSPLVNEQFFGPGTRLTVL.

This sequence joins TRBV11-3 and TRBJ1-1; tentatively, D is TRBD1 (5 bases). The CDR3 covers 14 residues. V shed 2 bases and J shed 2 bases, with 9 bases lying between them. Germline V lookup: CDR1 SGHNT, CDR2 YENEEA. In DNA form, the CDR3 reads TGTGCCAGCAGCTTACGACAGTACAACACTGAAGCTTTCTTT. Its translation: CASSLRQYNTEAFF.

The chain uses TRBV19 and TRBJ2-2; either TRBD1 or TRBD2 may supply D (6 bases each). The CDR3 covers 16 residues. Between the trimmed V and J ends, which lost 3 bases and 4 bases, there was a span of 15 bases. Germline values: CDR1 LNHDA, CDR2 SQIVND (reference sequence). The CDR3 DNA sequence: TGTGCCAGTAGTATGAGTGGGGGGCTGAGCACCGGGGAGCTGTTTTTT. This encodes CASSMSGGLSTGELFF.

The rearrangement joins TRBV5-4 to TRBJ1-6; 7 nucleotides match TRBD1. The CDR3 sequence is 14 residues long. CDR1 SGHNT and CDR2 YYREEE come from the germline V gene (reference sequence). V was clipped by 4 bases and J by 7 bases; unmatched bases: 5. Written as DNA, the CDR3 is TGTGCCAGCAGCCCCGGACAGGCCAATTCACCCCTCCACTTT. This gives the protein CASSPGQANSPLHF.

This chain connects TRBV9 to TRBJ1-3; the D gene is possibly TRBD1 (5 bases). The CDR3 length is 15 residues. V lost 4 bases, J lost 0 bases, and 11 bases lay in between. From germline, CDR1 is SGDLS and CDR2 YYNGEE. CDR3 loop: CASSLGTGSGNTIYF. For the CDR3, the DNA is TGTGCCAGCAGCTTAGGGACGGGCTCTGGAAACACCATATATTTT.

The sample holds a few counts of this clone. CDR3 loop: CASSLGTGKGYTF. DNA for the CDR3: TGTGCCAGCAGTTTAGGGACAGGGAAAGGCTACACCTTC. V usage is TRBV12-3 or TRBV12-4 and J usage is TRBJ1-2; 8 positions match TRBD1. V trimming: 1 base; J trimming: 8 bases; junction bases outside the gene matches: 3. The CDR3 spans 13 residues.

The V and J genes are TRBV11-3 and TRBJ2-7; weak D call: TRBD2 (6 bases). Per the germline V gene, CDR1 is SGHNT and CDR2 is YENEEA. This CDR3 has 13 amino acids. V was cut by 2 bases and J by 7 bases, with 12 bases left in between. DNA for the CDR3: TGTGCCAGCAGCTTATTCGGGAGCGGTGAGCAGTACTTC. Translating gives CASSLFGSGEQYF.

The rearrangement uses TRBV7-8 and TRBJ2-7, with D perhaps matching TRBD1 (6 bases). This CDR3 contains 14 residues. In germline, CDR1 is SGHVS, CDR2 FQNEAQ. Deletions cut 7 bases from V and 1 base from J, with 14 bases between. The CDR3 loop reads CASTPKGESYEQYF. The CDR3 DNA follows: TGTGCCAGCACCCCGAAGGGGGAATCCTACGAGCAGTACTTC. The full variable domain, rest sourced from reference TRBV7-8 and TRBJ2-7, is GAGVSQSPRYKVAKRGQDVALRCDPISGHVSLFWYQQALGQGPEFLTYFQNEAQLDKSGLPSDRFFAERPEGSVSTLKIQRTQQEDSAVYLCASTPKGESYEQYFGPGTRLTVT.

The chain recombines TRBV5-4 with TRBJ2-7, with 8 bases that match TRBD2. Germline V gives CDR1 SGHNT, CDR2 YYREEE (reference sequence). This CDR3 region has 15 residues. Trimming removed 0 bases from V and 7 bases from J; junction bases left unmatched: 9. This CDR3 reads CASSLEWGLVGEQYF. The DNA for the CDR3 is TGTGCCAGCAGCTTGGAATGGGGACTAGTGGGAGAGCAGTACTTC.

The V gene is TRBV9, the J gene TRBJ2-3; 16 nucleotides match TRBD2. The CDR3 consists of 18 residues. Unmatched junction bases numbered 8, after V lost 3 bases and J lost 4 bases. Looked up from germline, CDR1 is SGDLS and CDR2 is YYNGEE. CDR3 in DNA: TGTGCCAGCAGCGCCCGGGGGACTAGCGGGAGGGCCCCAGATACGCAGTATTTT. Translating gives CASSARGTSGRAPDTQYF.

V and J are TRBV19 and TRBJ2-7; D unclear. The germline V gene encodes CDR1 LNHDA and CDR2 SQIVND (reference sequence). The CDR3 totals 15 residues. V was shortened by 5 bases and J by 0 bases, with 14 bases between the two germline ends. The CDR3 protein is CASSDPRLSSYEQYF. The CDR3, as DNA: TGTGCCAGTAGTGATCCGCGCCTGAGCTCCTACGAGCAGTACTTC. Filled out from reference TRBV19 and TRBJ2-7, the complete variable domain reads DGGITQSPKYLFRKEGQNVTLSCEQNLNHDAMYWYRQDPGQGLRLIYYSQIVNDFQKGDIAEGYSVSREKKESFPLTVTSAQKNPTAFYLCASSDPRLSSYEQYFGPGTRLTVT.

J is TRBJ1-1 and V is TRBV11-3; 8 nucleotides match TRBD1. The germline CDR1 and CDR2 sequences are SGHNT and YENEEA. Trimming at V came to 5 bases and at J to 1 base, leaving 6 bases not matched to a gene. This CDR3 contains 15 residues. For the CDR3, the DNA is TGTGCCAGCAGCGTACTACAGGGGGAGAACACTGAAGCTTTCTTT. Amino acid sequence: CASSVLQGENTEAFF.